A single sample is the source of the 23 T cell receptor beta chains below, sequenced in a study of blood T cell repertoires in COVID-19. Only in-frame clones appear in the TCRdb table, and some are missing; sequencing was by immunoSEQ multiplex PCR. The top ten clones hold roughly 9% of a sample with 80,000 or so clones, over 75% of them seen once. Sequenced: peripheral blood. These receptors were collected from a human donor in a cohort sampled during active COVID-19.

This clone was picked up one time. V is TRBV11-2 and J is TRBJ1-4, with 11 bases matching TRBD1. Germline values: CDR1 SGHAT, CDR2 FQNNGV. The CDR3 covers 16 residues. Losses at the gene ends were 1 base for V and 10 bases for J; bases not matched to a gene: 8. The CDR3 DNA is TGTGCCAGCAGCTTAGCAAGCGGGACAGGGGGAGGAAAACTGTTTTTT. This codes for CASSLASGTGGGKLFF. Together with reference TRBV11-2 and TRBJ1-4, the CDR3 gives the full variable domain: EAGVAQSPRYKIIEKRQSVAFWCNPISGHATLYWYQQILGQGPKLLIQFQNNGVVDDSQLPKDRFSAERLKGVDSTLKIQPAKLEDSAVYLCASSLASGTGGGKLFFGSGTQLSVL.

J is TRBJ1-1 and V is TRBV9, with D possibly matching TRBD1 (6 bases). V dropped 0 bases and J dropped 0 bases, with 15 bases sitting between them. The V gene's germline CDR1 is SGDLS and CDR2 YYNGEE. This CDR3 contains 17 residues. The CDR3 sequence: CASSVGRGGRLNTEAFF. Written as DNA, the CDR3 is TGTGCCAGCAGCGTAGGAAGGGGGGGCAGGCTGAACACTGAAGCTTTCTTT.

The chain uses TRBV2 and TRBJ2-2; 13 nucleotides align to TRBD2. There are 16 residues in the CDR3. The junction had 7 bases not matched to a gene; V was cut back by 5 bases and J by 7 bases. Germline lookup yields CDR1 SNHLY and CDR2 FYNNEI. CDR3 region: CASSLRTSGSGGELFF. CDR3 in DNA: TGTGCCAGCAGTCTCCGGACTAGCGGGAGTGGCGGGGAGCTGTTTTTT.

The CDR3 DNA sequence: TGTGCCAGCAGCTGGGGGGGAAGTAATTCACCCCTCCACTTT. This gives the protein CASSWGGSNSPLHF. This sequence joins TRBV5-4 and TRBJ1-6; D may be TRBD1 (5 bases). The CDR3 covers 14 residues. Germline V gene sequence: CDR1 SGHNT, CDR2 YYREEE (reference sequence). V dropped 3 bases and J dropped 6 bases, with 10 bases sitting between them.

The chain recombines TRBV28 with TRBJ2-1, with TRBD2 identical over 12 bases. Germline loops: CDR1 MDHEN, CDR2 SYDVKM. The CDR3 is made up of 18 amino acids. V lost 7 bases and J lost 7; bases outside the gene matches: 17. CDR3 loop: CASKTSRLAGDGGNEQFF. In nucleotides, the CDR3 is TGTGCCAGCAAGACCTCTCGACTAGCGGGAGACGGGGGGAATGAGCAGTTCTTC.

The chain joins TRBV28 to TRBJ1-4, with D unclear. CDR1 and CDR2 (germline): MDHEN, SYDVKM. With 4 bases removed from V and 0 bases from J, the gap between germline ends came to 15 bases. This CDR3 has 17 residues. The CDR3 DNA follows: TGTGCCAGCAGTTCACCCGAGGGTTTTGCAACTAATGAAAAACTGTTTTTT. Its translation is CASSSPEGFATNEKLFF.

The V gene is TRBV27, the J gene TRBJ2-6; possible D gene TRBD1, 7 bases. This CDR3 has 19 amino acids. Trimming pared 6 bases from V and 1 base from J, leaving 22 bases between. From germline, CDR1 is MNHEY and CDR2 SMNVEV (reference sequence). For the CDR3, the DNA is TGTGCCAGCAGCTGGGGGGCCGACAGGGTAAGGTCTGGGGCCAACGTCCTGACTTTC. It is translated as CASSWGADRVRSGANVLTF.

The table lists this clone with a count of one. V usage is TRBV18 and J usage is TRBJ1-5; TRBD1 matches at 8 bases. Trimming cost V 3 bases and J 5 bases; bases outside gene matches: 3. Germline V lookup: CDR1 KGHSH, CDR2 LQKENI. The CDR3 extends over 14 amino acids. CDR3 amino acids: CASSPQGADQPQHF. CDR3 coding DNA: TGTGCCAGCTCACCGCAGGGGGCTGATCAGCCCCAGCATTTT.

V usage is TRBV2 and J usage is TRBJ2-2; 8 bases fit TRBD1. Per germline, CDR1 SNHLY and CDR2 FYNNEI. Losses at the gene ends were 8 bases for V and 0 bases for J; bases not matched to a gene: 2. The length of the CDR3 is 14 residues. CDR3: CASRGQANTGELFF. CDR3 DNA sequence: TGTGCCAGCCGGGGACAGGCGAACACCGGGGAGCTGTTTTTT.

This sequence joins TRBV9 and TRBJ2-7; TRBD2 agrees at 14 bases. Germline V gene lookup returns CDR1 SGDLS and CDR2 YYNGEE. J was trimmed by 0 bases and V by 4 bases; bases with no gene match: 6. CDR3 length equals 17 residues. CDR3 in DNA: TGTGCCAGCAGCAGACTAGCGGGAGGGAAGAGCTCCTACGAGCAGTACTTC. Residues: CASSRLAGGKSSYEQYF. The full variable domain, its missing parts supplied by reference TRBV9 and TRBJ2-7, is DSGVTQTPKHLITATGQRVTLRCSPRSGDLSVYWYQQSLDQGLQFLIQYYNGEERAKGNILERFSAQQFPDLHSELNLSSLELGDSALYFCASSRLAGGKSSYEQYFGPGTRLTVT.

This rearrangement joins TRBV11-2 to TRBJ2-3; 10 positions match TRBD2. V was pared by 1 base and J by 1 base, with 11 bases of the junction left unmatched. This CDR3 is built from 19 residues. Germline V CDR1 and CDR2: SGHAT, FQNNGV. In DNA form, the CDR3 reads TGTGCCAGCAGCTTAGGGTTGGCTAGCGGGAGTCGTGGCACAGATACGCAGTATTTT. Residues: CASSLGLASGSRGTDTQYF.

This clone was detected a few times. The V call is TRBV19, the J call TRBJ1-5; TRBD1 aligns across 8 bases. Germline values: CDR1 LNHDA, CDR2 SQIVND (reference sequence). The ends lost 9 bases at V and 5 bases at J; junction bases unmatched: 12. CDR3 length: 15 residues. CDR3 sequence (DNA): TGTGCCAGCACGGGGTCAGGGGGCGCGTATCAGCCCCAGCATTTT. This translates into CASTGSGGAYQPQHF. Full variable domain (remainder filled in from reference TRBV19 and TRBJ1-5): DGGITQSPKYLFRKEGQNVTLSCEQNLNHDAMYWYRQDPGQGLRLIYYSQIVNDFQKGDIAEGYSVSREKKESFPLTVTSAQKNPTAFYLCASTGSGGAYQPQHFGDGTRLSIL.

The CDR3, as DNA: TGTGCCAGCAGCGATACTTTGGGACAGGGTGGGGAAAAACTGTTTTTT. Its protein is CASSDTLGQGGEKLFF. The V call is TRBV5-4, the J call TRBJ1-4; 9 positions agree with TRBD1. From germline, CDR1 is SGHNT and CDR2 YYREEE (reference sequence). With V trimmed by 4 bases and J by 8 bases, 12 bases remained unmatched. The CDR3 is made up of 16 amino acids.

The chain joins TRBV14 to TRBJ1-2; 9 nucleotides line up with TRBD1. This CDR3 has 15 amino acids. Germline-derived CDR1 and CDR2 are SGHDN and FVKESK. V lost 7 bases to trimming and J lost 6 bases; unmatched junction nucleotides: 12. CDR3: CASTRRQGETHGYTF. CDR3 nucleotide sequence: TGTGCCAGCACCCGACGACAGGGGGAAACACATGGCTACACCTTC.

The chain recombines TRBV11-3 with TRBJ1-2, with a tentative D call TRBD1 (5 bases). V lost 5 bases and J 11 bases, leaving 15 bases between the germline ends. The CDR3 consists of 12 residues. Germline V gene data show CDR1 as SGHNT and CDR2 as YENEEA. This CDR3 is CASSLDTREYTF. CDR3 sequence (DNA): TGTGCCAGCAGCCTGGACACCCGGGAGTACACCTTC. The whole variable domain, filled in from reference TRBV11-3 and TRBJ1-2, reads EAGVVQSPRYKIIEKKQPVAFWCNPISGHNTLYWYLQNLGQGPELLIRYENEEAVDDSQLPKDRFSAERLKGVDSTLKIQPAELGDSAVYLCASSLDTREYTFGSGTRLTVV.

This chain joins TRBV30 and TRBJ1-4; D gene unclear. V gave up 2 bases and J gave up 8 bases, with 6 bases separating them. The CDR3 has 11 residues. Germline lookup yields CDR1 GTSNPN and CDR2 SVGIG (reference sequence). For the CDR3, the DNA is TGTGCCTGGAGTCCCGGGGAAAAACTGTTTTTT. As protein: CAWSPGEKLFF.

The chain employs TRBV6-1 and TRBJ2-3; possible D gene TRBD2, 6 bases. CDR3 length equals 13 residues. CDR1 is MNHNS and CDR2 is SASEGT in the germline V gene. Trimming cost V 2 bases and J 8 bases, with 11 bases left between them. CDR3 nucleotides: TGTGCCAGCAGTGAACGGTCCGGGGGTACGCAGTATTTT. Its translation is CASSERSGGTQYF.

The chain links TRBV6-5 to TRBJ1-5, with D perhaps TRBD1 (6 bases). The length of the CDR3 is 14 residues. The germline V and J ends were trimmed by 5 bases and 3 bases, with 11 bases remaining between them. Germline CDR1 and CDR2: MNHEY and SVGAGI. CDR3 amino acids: CASSSNRVNQPQHF. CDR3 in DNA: TGTGCCAGCAGTAGTAACAGGGTCAATCAGCCCCAGCATTTT.

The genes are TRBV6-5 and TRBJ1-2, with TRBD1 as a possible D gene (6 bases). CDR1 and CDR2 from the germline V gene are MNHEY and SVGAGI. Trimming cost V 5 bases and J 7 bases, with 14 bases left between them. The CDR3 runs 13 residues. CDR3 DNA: TGTGCCAGCAGTACCACAGGGTTGGGTGGCTACACCTTC. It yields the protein CASSTTGLGGYTF.

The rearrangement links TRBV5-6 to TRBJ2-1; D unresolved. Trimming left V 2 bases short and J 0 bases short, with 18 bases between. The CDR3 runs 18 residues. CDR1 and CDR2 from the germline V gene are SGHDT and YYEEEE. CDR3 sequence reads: CASSFYLSVSPSYNEQFF. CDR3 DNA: TGTGCCAGCAGCTTTTACCTAAGCGTCTCCCCCTCCTACAATGAGCAGTTCTTC.

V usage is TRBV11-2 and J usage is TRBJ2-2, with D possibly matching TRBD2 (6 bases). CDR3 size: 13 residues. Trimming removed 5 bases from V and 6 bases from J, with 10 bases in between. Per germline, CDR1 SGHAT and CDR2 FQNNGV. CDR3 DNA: TGTGCCAGCAGCCGAAGACTAGCCGGGGAGCTGTTTTTT. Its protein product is CASSRRLAGELFF.

The CDR3 region is CASKRQGRTNEKLFF. The CDR3, as DNA: TGTGCCAGCAAGAGACAGGGGCGAACTAATGAAAAACTGTTTTTT. This chain uses TRBV28 with TRBJ1-4; 8 bases fit TRBD1. In germline, CDR1 is MDHEN, CDR2 SYDVKM. V trimming: 7 bases; J trimming: 1 base; junction bases outside the gene matches: 5. The CDR3 totals 15 residues.

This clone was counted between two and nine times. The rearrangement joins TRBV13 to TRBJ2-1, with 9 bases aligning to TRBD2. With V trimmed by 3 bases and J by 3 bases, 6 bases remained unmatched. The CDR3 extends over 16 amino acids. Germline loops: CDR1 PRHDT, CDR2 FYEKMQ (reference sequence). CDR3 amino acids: CASSLPTSGYYNEQFF. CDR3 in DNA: TGTGCCAGCAGCTTGCCGACTAGCGGATACTACAATGAGCAGTTCTTC.